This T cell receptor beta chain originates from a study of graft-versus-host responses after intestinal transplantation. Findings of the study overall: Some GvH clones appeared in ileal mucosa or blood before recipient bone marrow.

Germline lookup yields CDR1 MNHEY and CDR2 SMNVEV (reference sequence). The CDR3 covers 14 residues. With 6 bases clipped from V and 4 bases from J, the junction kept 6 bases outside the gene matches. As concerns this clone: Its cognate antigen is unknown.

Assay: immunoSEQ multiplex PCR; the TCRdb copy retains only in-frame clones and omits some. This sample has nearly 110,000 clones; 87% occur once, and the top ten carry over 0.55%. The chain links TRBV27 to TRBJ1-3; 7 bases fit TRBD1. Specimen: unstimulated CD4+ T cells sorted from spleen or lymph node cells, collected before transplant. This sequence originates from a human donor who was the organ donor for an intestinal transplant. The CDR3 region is CASRNSGQGNTIYF. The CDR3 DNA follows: TGTGCCAGCAGAAACTCGGGACAGGGAAACACCATATATTTT.